This T cell receptor beta chain originates from a study of T cell responses to AZD1222 COVID-19 vaccine. On the study more broadly: Second doses at about 4 or about 12 weeks were pooled.

Method: immunoSEQ multiplex PCR; TCRdb's copy keeps in-frame clones and lacks some. The sample records approximately 190,000 clones, approximately 92% being singletons. Of note for this clone: Antigen unknown.

Overall study results and limits: Every sample of the repertoires postdated the peak T cell response. Donors, mostly white British, included more females; clonal diversity was possibly underestimated.

The origin of this receptor is an adult in good health. The sample consisted of peripheral blood, taken on day 0 of AZD1222 vaccination.

Here the CDR3 DNA reads TGTGCCAGCAGCTCGATCCTGAACAGGGCGGGCTATGGCTACACCTTC. Its translation is CASSSILNRAGYGYTF. The rearrangement joins TRBV5-5 to TRBJ1-2, with TRBD1 as a possible D gene (6 bases). V lost 3 bases, J lost 4 bases, and 19 bases lay in between. CDR3 length: 16 residues. Germline values: CDR1 SGHKS, CDR2 YYEKEE (reference sequence).